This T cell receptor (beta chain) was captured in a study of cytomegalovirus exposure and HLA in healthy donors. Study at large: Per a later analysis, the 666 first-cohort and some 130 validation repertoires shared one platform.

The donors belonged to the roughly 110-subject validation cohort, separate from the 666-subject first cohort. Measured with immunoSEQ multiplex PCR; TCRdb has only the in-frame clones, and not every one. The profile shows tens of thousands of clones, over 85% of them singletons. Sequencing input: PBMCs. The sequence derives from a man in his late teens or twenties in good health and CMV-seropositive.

The DNA of the CDR3 is TGCGCCAGCAGCTTGGCTGCGGGCTCATACTACGAGCAGTACTTC. It is translated as CASSLAAGSYYEQYF. V is TRBV5-1 and J is TRBJ2-7, with a tentative D call TRBD2 (5 bases). The CDR3 has 15 residues. The ends were cut back, 0 bases at V and 3 bases at J, with 13 bases in the middle. Per germline, CDR1 SGHRS and CDR2 YFSETQ.